The 9 T cell receptor beta chains given below trace back to one sample, sequenced in a study of regulatory T cells in long-lasting Graves disease. CDR3 regions were amplified by Arm-PCR using iRepertoire HTBI primers to build TCR beta libraries. From the multiplex PCR reads, TCRdb called clonotypes with MiXCR, one entry per CDR3 protein. The data hold 390,000 or so distinct CDR3 sequences, with roughly 20% observed a single time. The sample's time point: persistent/refractory GD, antithyroid drugs over 5 years with positive TRAb. From PBMCs, RNA was extracted and then used to make the TCR library. The sequencing used peripheral blood mononuclear cells (PBMCs), collected when the disease was refractory, from a patient treated with antithyroid drugs. These receptors all stem from a woman in her forties with Graves disease.

The chain couples TRBV20-1 to TRBJ1-5, with D possibly being TRBD1 (6 bases). The CDR3 is 14 amino acids. The germline gives CDR1 DFQATT, CDR2 SNEGSKA (reference sequence). Trimming cost V 5 bases and J 0 bases, with 11 bases left between them. The DNA of the CDR3 is TGCAGTGCTCCCAACAGGGATAGCAATCAGCCCCAGCATTTT. Translating gives CSAPNRDSNQPQHF.

The genes are TRBV7-2 and TRBJ2-5, with TRBD2 as a possible D gene (6 bases). Trimming took 5 bases from V and 0 from J, leaving 22 bases between them. Per the germline V gene, CDR1 is SGHTA and CDR2 is FQGNSA. This CDR3 contains 18 residues. The chain's CDR3 is CASSARDPGSSYQETQYF. The CDR3 DNA reads TGTGCCAGCAGCGCACGGGACCCCGGGAGCTCCTACCAAGAGACCCAGTACTTC.

In its sample, this clonotype was seen many times. This chain connects TRBV3-1 to TRBJ2-4, with 9 bases lining up with TRBD2. The junction had 10 bases not matched to a gene; V was cut back by 3 bases and J by 4 bases. The CDR3 has 17 amino acids. The germline V gene encodes CDR1 LGHDT and CDR2 YNNKEL (reference sequence). The DNA for the CDR3 is TGTGCCAGCAGCCAGCTGTCTAGCGGGGCTGGGAAAAACATTCAGTACTTC. It translates to CASSQLSSGAGKNIQYF.

A single count supports this clonotype. This chain uses TRBV14 with TRBJ2-5, with D unresolved. Germline CDR1 is SGHDN and CDR2 is FVKESK. Deletions cut 2 bases from V and 4 bases from J, with 5 bases between. The CDR3 totals 12 residues. DNA for the CDR3: TGTGCCAGCAGCCAAAGGAGAGAGACCCAGTACTTC. This translates into CASSQRRETQYF.

This clonotype has a handful of counts. The chain couples TRBV20-1 to TRBJ1-2; D unclear. There are 13 residues in the CDR3. Trimming stripped 6 bases from V and 1 base from J, with 12 bases between. The germline CDR1 and CDR2 sequences are DFQATT and SNEGSKA (reference sequence). The CDR3 nucleotides read TGCAGTGCGTCGGGGTTGGGTAACTATGGCTACACCTTC. It codes for CSASGLGNYGYTF.

This clonotype has at least ten counts. The rearrangement joins TRBV27 to TRBJ1-2; TRBD1 matches at 8 bases. Germline V lookup: CDR1 MNHEY, CDR2 SMNVEV (reference sequence). CDR3 length: 15 residues. V lost 1 base to trimming and J lost 5 bases; unmatched junction nucleotides: 6. Here the CDR3 DNA reads TGTGCCAGCAGTTTATACGGGACAGGAGTTTATGGCTACACCTTC. This gives the protein CASSLYGTGVYGYTF.

For this clonotype: A much larger clone is a single base away; this may be a read error. The genes are TRBV2 and TRBJ1-3, with D possibly matching TRBD1 (6 bases). CDR1 is SNHLY and CDR2 is FYNNEI in the germline V gene. CDR3 size: 14 residues. The V end was cut by 6 bases, the J end by 1 base, with 10 bases between. CDR3 in amino acids: CASRGAASGNTIYF. The CDR3 bases are TGTGCCAGCAGGGGGGCGGCTTCTGGAAACACCATATATTTT.

The chain couples TRBV7-2 to TRBJ2-3, with TRBD1 matching 8 bases. The CDR3 length is 16 residues. The germline V gene encodes CDR1 SGHTA and CDR2 FQGNSA. The V and J ends lost 5 bases and 0 bases, in that order; junction bases with no gene match: 7. CDR3 amino acids: CASSLFDRGSTDTQYF. The DNA for the CDR3 is TGTGCCAGCAGCCTGTTCGACAGGGGCAGCACAGATACGCAGTATTTT.

This clonotype was picked up one time. One end of the junction is discordant with germline, which a read error may explain. The rearrangement joins TRBV7-8 to TRBJ2-3, with a tentative D call TRBD1 (6 bases). The germline V gene encodes CDR1 SGHVS and CDR2 FQNEAQ. The CDR3 length is 13 residues. In DNA, the CDR3 is TGCGCCAGCAGCCAAGCAGGGGCCGATACGCAGTATTTT. It translates to CASSQAGADTQYF. The variable domain in full, with the rest retrieved from reference TRBV7-8 and TRBJ2-3, is GAGVSQSPRYKVAKRGQDVALRCDPISGHVSLFWYQQALGQGPEFLTYFQNEAQLDKSGLPSDRFFAERPEGSVSTLKIQRTQQEDSAVYLCASSQAGADTQYFGPGTRLTVL.